This T cell receptor (beta chain) was sequenced in a study of T cell repertoires in ileal Crohn's disease. Eligibility required adulthood, ileal or ileocolonic Crohn's disease and indicated ileocolonic resection. Broader study findings: High-frequency clones were more common in sorted CD8 than CD4 cells. Active smokers at surgery had more clonal expansions than non-smokers.

The CDR3 has 14 residues. Trimming stripped 1 base from V and 7 bases from J, with 13 bases between. Germline V lookup: CDR1 SGHTA, CDR2 FQGTGA. With regard to this clone: Antigen specificity is unknown.

Per sample, about 480 nanograms of biopsy DNA were TCRB immunosequenced. Produced via immunoSEQ multiplex PCR; TCRdb's table is partial and in-frame only. The table shows several thousand clones, with approximately 91% occurring only once. The sequenced sample was ileal tissue. This sequence was found in an adult with Crohn's disease. V is TRBV7-3 and J is TRBJ1-2; D might be TRBD1 (6 bases). The CDR3, as DNA: TGTGCCAGCAGCTTAAAAACGGGGGCGTTTGGCTACACCTTC. This codes for CASSLKTGAFGYTF.